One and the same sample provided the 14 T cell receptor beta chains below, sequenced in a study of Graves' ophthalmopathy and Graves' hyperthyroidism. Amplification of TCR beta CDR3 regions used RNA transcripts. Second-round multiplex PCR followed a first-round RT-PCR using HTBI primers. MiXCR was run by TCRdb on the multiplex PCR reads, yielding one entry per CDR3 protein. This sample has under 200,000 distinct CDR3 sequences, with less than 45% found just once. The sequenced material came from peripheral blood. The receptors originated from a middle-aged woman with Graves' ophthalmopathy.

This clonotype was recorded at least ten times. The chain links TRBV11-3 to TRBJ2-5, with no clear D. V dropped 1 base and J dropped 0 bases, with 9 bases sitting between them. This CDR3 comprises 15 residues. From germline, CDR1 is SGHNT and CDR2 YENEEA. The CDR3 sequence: CASSLGTPYQETQYF. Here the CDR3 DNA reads TGTGCCAGCAGCTTAGGCACTCCGTACCAAGAGACCCAGTACTTC.

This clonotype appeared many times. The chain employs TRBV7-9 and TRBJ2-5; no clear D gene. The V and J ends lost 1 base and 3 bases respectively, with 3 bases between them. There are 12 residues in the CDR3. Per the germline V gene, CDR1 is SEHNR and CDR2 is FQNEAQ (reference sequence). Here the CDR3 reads CASSLVEETQYF. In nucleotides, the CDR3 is TGTGCCAGCAGCTTAGTTGAAGAGACCCAGTACTTC. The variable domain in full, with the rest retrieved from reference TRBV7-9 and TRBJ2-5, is DTGVSQNPRHKITKRGQNVTFRCDPISEHNRLYWYRQTLGQGPEFLTYFQNEAQLEKSRLLSDRFSAERPKGSFSTLEIQRTEQGDSAMYLCASSLVEETQYFGPGTRLLVL.

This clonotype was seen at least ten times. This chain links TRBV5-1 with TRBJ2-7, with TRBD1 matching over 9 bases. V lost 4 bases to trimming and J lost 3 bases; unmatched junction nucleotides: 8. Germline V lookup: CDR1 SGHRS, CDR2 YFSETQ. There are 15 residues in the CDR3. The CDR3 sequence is CASSQGDREIYEQYF. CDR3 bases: TGCGCCAGCAGCCAAGGGGACAGGGAAATCTACGAGCAGTACTTC.

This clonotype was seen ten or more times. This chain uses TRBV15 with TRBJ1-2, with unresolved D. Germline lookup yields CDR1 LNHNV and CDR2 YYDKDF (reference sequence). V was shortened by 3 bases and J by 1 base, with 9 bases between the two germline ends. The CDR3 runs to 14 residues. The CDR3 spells CATSSWPNNYGYTF. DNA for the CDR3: TGTGCCACCAGCAGCTGGCCGAATAACTATGGCTACACCTTC.

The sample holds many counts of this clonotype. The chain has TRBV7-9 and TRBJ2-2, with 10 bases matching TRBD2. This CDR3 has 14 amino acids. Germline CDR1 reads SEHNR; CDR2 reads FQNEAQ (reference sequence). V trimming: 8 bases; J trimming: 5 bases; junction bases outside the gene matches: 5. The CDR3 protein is CASERGGATGELFF. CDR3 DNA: TGTGCCAGCGAGCGGGGGGGCGCAACCGGGGAGCTGTTTTTT.

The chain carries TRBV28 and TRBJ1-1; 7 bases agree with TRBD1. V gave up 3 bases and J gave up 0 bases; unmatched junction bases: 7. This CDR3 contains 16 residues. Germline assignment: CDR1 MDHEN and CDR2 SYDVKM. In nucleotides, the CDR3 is TGTGCCAGCAGTTTGCCGGGACAGAGGATGAACACTGAAGCTTTCTTT. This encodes CASSLPGQRMNTEAFF.

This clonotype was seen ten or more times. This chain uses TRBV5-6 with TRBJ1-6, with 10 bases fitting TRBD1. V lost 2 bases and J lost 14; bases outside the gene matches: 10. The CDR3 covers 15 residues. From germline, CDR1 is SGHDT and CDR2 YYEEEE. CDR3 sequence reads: CASSFRGTGVVTLHF. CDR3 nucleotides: TGTGCCAGCAGCTTCCGAGGGACAGGGGTCGTCACCCTCCACTTT.

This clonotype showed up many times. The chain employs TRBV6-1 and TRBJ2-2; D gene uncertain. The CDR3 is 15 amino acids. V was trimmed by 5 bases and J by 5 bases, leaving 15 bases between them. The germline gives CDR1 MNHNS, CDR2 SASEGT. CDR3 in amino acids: CASSKTASVTGELFF. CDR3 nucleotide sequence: TGTGCCAGCAGTAAAACCGCAAGCGTTACCGGGGAGCTGTTTTTT.

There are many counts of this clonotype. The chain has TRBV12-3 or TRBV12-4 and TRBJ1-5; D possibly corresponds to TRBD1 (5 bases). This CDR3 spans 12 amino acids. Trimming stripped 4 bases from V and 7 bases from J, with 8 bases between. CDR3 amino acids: CASSSTAQPQHF. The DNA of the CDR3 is TGTGCCAGCAGTTCGACAGCGCAGCCCCAGCATTTT.

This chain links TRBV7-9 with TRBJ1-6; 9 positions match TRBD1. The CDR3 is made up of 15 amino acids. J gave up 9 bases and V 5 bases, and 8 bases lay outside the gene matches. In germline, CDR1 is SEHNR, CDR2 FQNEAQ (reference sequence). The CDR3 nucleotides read TGTGCCAGCAGCCCGGACAGGGGACGTGGTTCACCCCTCCACTTT. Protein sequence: CASSPDRGRGSPLHF.

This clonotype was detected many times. The CDR3: CASSFQTHEQYF. The CDR3 region has the DNA TGTGCCAGCAGTTTCCAGACCCACGAGCAGTACTTC. The chain employs TRBV28 and TRBJ2-7, with D uncertain. The CDR3 has 12 residues. Trimming pared 3 bases from V and 5 bases from J, leaving 8 bases between. CDR1 is MDHEN and CDR2 is SYDVKM in the germline V gene.

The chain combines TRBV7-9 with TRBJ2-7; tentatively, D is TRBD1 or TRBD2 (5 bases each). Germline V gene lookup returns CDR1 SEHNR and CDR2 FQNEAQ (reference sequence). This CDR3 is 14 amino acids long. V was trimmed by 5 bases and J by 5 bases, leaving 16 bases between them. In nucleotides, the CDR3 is TGTGCCAGCAGCCCAGAGTTTGGGACCGACGAGCAGTACTTC. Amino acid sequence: CASSPEFGTDEQYF.

The CDR3 is CASSLQGTWTKNIQYF. CDR3 nucleotides: TGTGCCAGTAGTTTACAGGGAACCTGGACCAAAAACATTCAGTACTTC. This chain links TRBV19 with TRBJ2-4, with TRBD1 as a possible D gene (6 bases). Trimming removed 5 bases at V and 2 bases at J, with 16 bases between. In germline, CDR1 is LNHDA, CDR2 SQIVND (reference sequence). The CDR3 is 16 amino acids.

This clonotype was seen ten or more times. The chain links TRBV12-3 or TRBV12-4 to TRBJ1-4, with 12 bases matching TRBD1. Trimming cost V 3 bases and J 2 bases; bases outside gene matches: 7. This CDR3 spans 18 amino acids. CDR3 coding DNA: TGTGCCAGCAGTTTCAGGGGACAGGGGGCTGCGACTAATGAAAAACTGTTTTTT. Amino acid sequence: CASSFRGQGAATNEKLFF.